This is a list of T cell receptor beta chains from one sample in a study of T cell responses to AZD1222 COVID-19 vaccine. The protocol was immunoSEQ multiplex PCR, while the TCRdb copy is restricted to in-frame clones and leaves out a portion. The sample includes 75,000 to 95,000 clones, about 92% of them seen just once. The sequencing here drew on peripheral blood, taken 28 days after the second AZD1222 dose. These receptor sequences come from an adult who received the AZD1222 COVID-19 vaccine. The CDR3 runs from the conserved cysteine through the conserved F or W. D genes are given only for firm matches. Some rows mark clone size as missing; the rest say once, few, many or name a class of expanded clone.

>NA|TRBV6-5|TRBD1|TRBJ1-5
TGTGCCAGCAGTTTTGGACAGGGACTTCAGCCCCAGCATTTT
CASSFGQGLQPQHF
>NA|TRBV12-5|NA|TRBJ2-1
TGTGCTAGTGGTTTGCCGAGGGGTAGGGAGTTCTTC
CASGLPRGREFF
>NA|TRBV9|TRBD1|TRBJ2-5
TGTGCCAGCAGCGCCGGGACAGAAGAGACCCAGTACTTC
CASSAGTEETQYF
>NA|TRBV3-1/TRBV3-2|TRBD2|TRBJ2-3
TGTGCCAGCAGCCAAGAGACTAGCGGGGGGGGCACAGATACGCAGTATTTT
CASSQETSGGGTDTQYF
>few|TRBV7-8|NA|TRBJ2-7
TGTGCCAGCAGCCCCAACCTTGGGGGCAGCCAAAAAATCTACGAGCAGTACTTC
CASSPNLGGSQKIYEQYF
>NA|TRBV10-3|NA|TRBJ2-1
TGTGCCATCAAGTGGGAGAACAATGAGCAGTTCTTC
CAIKWENNEQFF
>NA|TRBV28|NA|TRBJ1-1
TGTGCCAGCAGTTTCCCTCAAGGGAGGAACACTGAAGCTTTCTTT
CASSFPQGRNTEAFF
>NA|TRBV4-1|NA|TRBJ2-1
TGCGCCAGCAGGTGGGGGAGTAATGAGCAGTTCTTC
CASRWGSNEQFF
>NA|TRBV4-3|NA|TRBJ1-2
TGCGCCAGCAGCCAAGCTGCAGGGCTTAGCTATGGCTACACCTTC
CASSQAAGLSYGYTF
>NA|TRBV3-1/TRBV3-2|NA|TRBJ1-2
TGTGCCAGCAGCCAAGTGGCCGACGGCTACACCTTC
CASSQVADGYTF
>once|TRBV5-1|NA|TRBJ2-2
TGCGCCAGCAGTCTTGAACGGCTAGCTAACACCGGGGAGCTGTTTTTT
CASSLERLANTGELFF